The 9 T cell receptor beta chains below were found in one sample sequenced in a study of tumor and adjacent non-tumor tissue in lung cancer. A modified ARM-PCR protocol with three rounds of nested PCR amplified TCRbeta. TCRdb passed the multiplex PCR reads through MiXCR, listing each CDR3 protein once. The sample has 60,000 to 80,000 distinct CDR3 sequences; roughly 70% are singletons. The template was RNA from unsorted bulk tissue. This non-tumor lung sample came from over 3 cm beyond the tumor edge. The sequencing sample was made of distant non-tumor lung tissue. The receptors here all came from a woman between 45 and 65 years old with non-small cell lung cancer.

This clonotype has a count of ten or more. This sequence joins TRBV11-2 and TRBJ1-4, with D unclear. The CDR3 extends over 12 amino acids. Deletions cut 0 bases from V and 8 bases from J, with 4 bases between. Germline values: CDR1 SGHAT, CDR2 FQNNGV. The CDR3 nucleotides are TGTGCCAGCAGCTTAGAGGCAGAAAAACTGTTTTTT. Translated: CASSLEAEKLFF.

Regarding this clonotype: A single base separates this from a much larger clone, so it may be a read error. The chain recombines TRBV6-1 with TRBJ2-1; perhaps TRBD2 as D (5 bases). The CDR3 sequence is 13 residues long. From germline, CDR1 is MNHNS and CDR2 SASEGT. The CDR3 bases are TGTGACAGCAGTGAAGGGAGATTCAATGAGCAGTTCTTC. Protein: CDSSEGRFNEQFF.

Remarks on this clonotype: The junction differs from germline at one of its ends, possibly a read error. The CDR3 here is CASSKGTRVRYVQYF. CDR3 nucleotide sequence: TGTGCCAGCAGTAAAGGTACTCGGGTCCGCTACGTGCAGTACTTC. V and J are TRBV6-1 and TRBJ2-7, with D hard to call. Germline-derived CDR1 and CDR2 are MNHNS and SASEGT. This CDR3 is 15 amino acids long.

As regards this clonotype: This CDR3 fails to terminate in the conserved phenylalanine or tryptophan, so it likely reflects a read error. The DNA is omitted, as the CDR3 cannot be located on it reliably, and the CDR3 follows TCRdb's listing. The V and J genes are TRBV11-3 and TRBJ1-2; TRBD1 was called by the table and not checked on the DNA. The CDR3 is 10 residues long, ends included. The germline V gene has CDR1 SGHNT and CDR2 YENEEA. The CDR3 loop is CASSPLRLHL.

Comment on this clonotype: The conserved phenylalanine or tryptophan is not found at the CDR3 terminus, so this likely reflects a read error. CDR3 in DNA: TGTGCCAGCAGTTGGCTAGCGGGAAATTACGAGCAGTACTCC. This codes for CASSWLAGNYEQYS. The chain uses TRBV6-1 and TRBJ2-7; 9 positions agree with TRBD2. The V gene end was trimmed by 5 bases and the J gene end by 4 bases; junction bases not matched to a gene: 6. CDR3 length: 14 amino acids. Per the germline V gene, CDR1 is MNHNS and CDR2 is SASEGT.

To note about this clonotype: Since no conserved phenylalanine or tryptophan closes the CDR3, a read error is the likely cause. The genes are TRBV7-2 and TRBJ1-6; no clear D. Per the germline V gene, CDR1 is SGHTA and CDR2 is FQGNSA. The CDR3 is made up of 14 amino acids. Trimming removed 4 bases from V and 7 bases from J, with 11 bases in between. The CDR3 is CASSSGRWNSPLHI. In DNA form, the CDR3 reads TGTGCCAGCAGCTCAGGACGGTGGAATTCACCCCTCCACATT.

This clonotype was found many times. This rearrangement joins TRBV6-1 to TRBJ1-2; D gene unclear. V lost 6 bases and J lost 4, with 12 bases in between. Germline V gene lookup returns CDR1 MNHNS and CDR2 SASEGT. This CDR3 spans 13 amino acids. The CDR3 nucleotides are TGTGCCAGCAGCCGGGAACAACTCTATGGCTACACCTTC. It translates to CASSREQLYGYTF.

This clonotype was recorded many times. This chain connects TRBV5-4 to TRBJ2-7; D gene ambiguous. The germline V and J ends were trimmed by 0 bases and 5 bases, with 9 bases remaining between them. This CDR3 is 13 amino acids long. CDR1 and CDR2 from the germline V gene are SGHNT and YYREEE (reference sequence). CDR3 in amino acids: CASSLVLGNEQYF. CDR3 coding DNA: TGTGCCAGCAGCTTGGTTCTGGGGAACGAGCAGTACTTC.

This clonotype was seen more than once but under ten times. An end of the junction does not agree with germline; a read error may underlie this. The V gene is TRBV20-1, the J gene TRBJ1-5; 9 bases map to TRBD1. CDR1 DFQATT and CDR2 SNEGSKA come from the germline V gene (reference sequence). This CDR3 is built from 14 residues. This CDR3 reads CSARTGVSNQAQHF. CDR3 nucleotide sequence: TGCAGTGCTCGGACAGGGGTAAGTAATCAGGCCCAGCATTTT.